These 30 T cell receptor beta chains originate from one sample sequenced in a study of blood T cell repertoires in COVID-19. Sequencing used immunoSEQ multiplex PCR; TCRdb keeps in-frame clones, though not all of them. The sample shows approximately 65,000 clones, less than 85% of them seen only once. Sequences were obtained from peripheral blood. The receptors shown here come from a man aged 55-75 years with acute or convalescent COVID-19.

This clone is labeled as medium-sized (0.01 to 0.1%). The chain links TRBV5-5 to TRBJ1-1; maybe TRBD1 (5 bases). V lost 6 bases and J lost 4, with 13 bases in between. Germline V lookup: CDR1 SGHKS, CDR2 YYEKEE (reference sequence). The CDR3 is made up of 13 amino acids. The CDR3 protein is CASTFGGSTEAFF. For the CDR3, the DNA is TGTGCCAGCACCTTCGGGGGGAGCACTGAAGCTTTCTTT.

This rearrangement joins TRBV6-1 to TRBJ2-6, with 10 bases that match TRBD2. Germline-derived CDR1 and CDR2 are MNHNS and SASEGT. CDR3 size: 17 residues. The V gene end was trimmed by 4 bases and the J gene end by 4 bases; junction bases not matched to a gene: 7. In nucleotides, the CDR3 is TGTGCCAGCAGTGGGCTAGCGGGAGCAACAGGGGCCAACGTCCTGACTTTC. This codes for CASSGLAGATGANVLTF.

The sample holds a few counts of this clone. V is TRBV27 and J is TRBJ2-7; D is possibly TRBD2 (6 bases). The CDR3 length is 13 residues. V was pared by 7 bases and J by 6 bases, with 16 bases between. CDR1 and CDR2 from the germline V gene are MNHEY and SMNVEV (reference sequence). The CDR3 reads CASKPRGWGEQYF. The DNA of the CDR3 is TGTGCCAGCAAACCGCGGGGTTGGGGCGAGCAGTACTTC.

This clone was observed a handful of times. CDR3 coding DNA: TGTGCCAGCAACTCGGACAGGGCTTGGGGTGGCTACACCTTC. This codes for CASNSDRAWGGYTF. This chain joins TRBV2 and TRBJ1-2; TRBD1 aligns across 8 bases. Trimming at V came to 7 bases and at J to 7 bases, leaving 11 bases not matched to a gene. The CDR3 contains 14 residues. Germline V gene data show CDR1 as SNHLY and CDR2 as FYNNEI. Based on the CDR3 plus reference TRBV2 and TRBJ1-2, the full variable domain is EPEVTQTPSHQVTQMGQEVILRCVPISNHLYFYWYRQILGQKVEFLVSFYNNEISEKSEIFDDQFSVERPDGSNFTLKIRSTKLEDSAMYFCASNSDRAWGGYTFGSGTRLTVV.

The rearrangement links TRBV10-1 to TRBJ2-1; D is unclear. In germline, CDR1 is WNHNN, CDR2 SYGVQD (reference sequence). This CDR3 comprises 13 residues. Trimming left V 2 bases short and J 6 bases short, with 8 bases between. CDR3 nucleotides: TGCGCCAGCAGTGAGGACAATTCCAATGAGCAGTTCTTC. Residues: CASSEDNSNEQFF.

The J gene is TRBJ2-3, the V gene TRBV6-5; TRBD1 aligns across 9 bases. The CDR3 covers 15 residues. Unmatched junction bases numbered 4, after V lost 2 bases and J lost 4 bases. The germline gives CDR1 MNHEY, CDR2 SVGAGI. The CDR3 is CASSYGQGNSDTQYF. CDR3 DNA: TGTGCCAGCAGTTACGGACAGGGGAACTCAGATACGCAGTATTTT.

The chain uses TRBV2 and TRBJ1-3, with 9 bases lining up with TRBD1. J gave up 4 bases and V 5 bases, and 6 bases lay outside the gene matches. Germline V gene sequence: CDR1 SNHLY, CDR2 FYNNEI. The CDR3 contains 15 residues. DNA of the CDR3: TGTGCCAGCAGTATCGGACAGGGGCGAGGAAACACCATATATTTT. It yields the protein CASSIGQGRGNTIYF.

This rearrangement joins TRBV11-2 to TRBJ2-5, with D perhaps TRBD2 (6 bases). From germline, CDR1 is SGHAT and CDR2 FQNNGV. Trimming removed 5 bases at V and 5 bases at J, with 18 bases between. The CDR3 consists of 15 residues. The CDR3 reads CASSGLGGVRETQYF. The CDR3 nucleotides are TGTGCCAGCAGCGGTCTCGGAGGGGTTCGGGAGACCCAGTACTTC.

The chain employs TRBV13 and TRBJ2-7; TRBD2 might be the D (5 bases). CDR1 and CDR2 (germline): PRHDT, FYEKMQ (reference sequence). The CDR3 is made up of 13 amino acids. V lost 2 bases to trimming and J lost 1 base, with 6 bases between them. CDR3 sequence: CASSLTGSYEQYF. Written as DNA, the CDR3 is TGTGCCAGCAGCTTAACGGGGTCCTACGAGCAGTACTTC.

This clone was seen a handful of times. This rearrangement joins TRBV11-2 to TRBJ2-1, with D possibly matching TRBD2 (7 bases). In germline, CDR1 is SGHAT, CDR2 FQNNGV. V was shortened by 5 bases and J by 2 bases, with 16 bases between the two germline ends. CDR3 size: 16 residues. CDR3 nucleotide sequence: TGTGCCAGCAGCCCAAGGGGGGGGCTTACCTACAATGAGCAGTTCTTC. Encoded protein: CASSPRGGLTYNEQFF. The full variable domain, completed using reference TRBV11-2 and TRBJ2-1, is EAGVAQSPRYKIIEKRQSVAFWCNPISGHATLYWYQQILGQGPKLLIQFQNNGVVDDSQLPKDRFSAERLKGVDSTLKIQPAKLEDSAVYLCASSPRGGLTYNEQFFGPGTRLTVL.

This rearrangement joins TRBV11-2 to TRBJ2-7; no reliable D call. The CDR3 covers 11 residues. Germline V gene data show CDR1 as SGHAT and CDR2 as FQNNGV. The V and J ends lost 1 base and 6 bases respectively, with 4 bases between them. The CDR3, as DNA: TGTGCCAGCAGCTTAGTCGGCGAGCAGTACTTC. Its protein product is CASSLVGEQYF.

This clone was recorded a few times. V gene TRBV7-9 combines with J gene TRBJ2-7, with unresolved D. The V and J ends lost 5 bases and 4 bases respectively, with 18 bases between them. Germline loops: CDR1 SEHNR, CDR2 FQNEAQ (reference sequence). This CDR3 is built from 15 residues. Here the CDR3 reads CASSLGSWRTYEQYF. CDR3 sequence (DNA): TGTGCCAGCAGCCTCGGGTCATGGAGAACTTACGAGCAGTACTTC.

This chain connects TRBV4-1 to TRBJ1-6; D might be TRBD1 (6 bases). CDR3 length equals 16 residues. Germline CDR1 MGHRA, CDR2 YSYEKL. Deletions cut 0 bases from V and 7 bases from J, with 13 bases between. CDR3 in amino acids: CASSQDLQGRNSPLHF. CDR3 in DNA: TGCGCCAGCAGCCAAGATTTACAGGGCCGGAATTCACCCCTCCACTTT.

This chain links TRBV25-1 with TRBJ2-7; no firm D call. V shed 7 bases and J shed 0 bases, with 10 bases lying between them. CDR3 length: 13 residues. Germline CDR1 MGHDK, CDR2 SYGVNS. The chain's CDR3 is CASNVDTSYEQYF. The DNA of the CDR3 is TGTGCCAGCAATGTCGACACCTCCTACGAGCAGTACTTC.

This clone was seen a few times. This rearrangement joins TRBV21-1 to TRBJ2-1; the tabulated D call, TRBD2, remains unverified against the DNA. TRBV21-1 is labeled a pseudogene. The CDR3 sequence is 16 residues long. CDR3 residues: CASSKEEGRAYNEQFF. CDR3 coding DNA: TGTGCCAGCAGCAAAGAGGAAGGGAGGGCCTACAATGAGCAGTTCTTC.

The chain carries TRBV28 and TRBJ2-7, with D unclear. Germline V gene data show CDR1 as MDHEN and CDR2 as SYDVKM. The CDR3 sequence is 11 residues long. The V gene lost 4 bases and the J gene lost 3 bases, with 4 bases spanning the gap. CDR3 DNA: TGTGCCAGCAGTTATAGCTACGAGCAGTACTTC. Protein sequence: CASSYSYEQYF. Based on the CDR3 plus reference TRBV28 and TRBJ2-7, the full variable domain is DVKVTQSSRYLVKRTGEKVFLECVQDMDHENMFWYRQDPGLGLRLIYFSYDVKMKEKGDIPEGYSVSREKKERFSLILESASTNQTSMYLCASSYSYEQYFGPGTRLTVT.

The V call is TRBV5-6, the J call TRBJ2-3; 7 bases fit TRBD1. The CDR3 spans 15 residues. CDR1 is SGHDT, CDR2 YYEEEE, per germline. Trimming cost V 5 bases and J 0 bases; bases outside gene matches: 6. The CDR3: CASSTGQTSTDTQYF. The CDR3 bases are TGTGCCAGCAGTACGGGACAGACAAGCACAGATACGCAGTATTTT.

V usage is TRBV3-1 (or the pseudogene TRBV3-2) and J usage is TRBJ2-7, with 7 bases fitting TRBD1. V dropped 4 bases and J dropped 2; count of bases not matched to a gene: 5. The germline V gene encodes CDR1 LGHDT and CDR2 YNNKEL (reference sequence). The CDR3 runs to 14 residues. Here the CDR3 reads CASSPRQGTYEQYF. The CDR3 DNA sequence: TGTGCCAGCAGCCCCCGACAGGGAACCTACGAGCAGTACTTC.

The CDR3 sequence is CASSERLAGELFF. DNA of the CDR3: TGTGCCAGCAGCGAGAGGCTCGCCGGGGAGCTGTTTTTT. This sequence joins TRBV9 and TRBJ2-2; the D is unclear. Germline V CDR1 and CDR2: SGDLS, YYNGEE. V was pared by 3 bases and J by 6 bases, with 9 bases between. This CDR3 is 13 amino acids long.

The chain employs TRBV5-4 and TRBJ1-2, with 9 nucleotides matching TRBD1. V shed 4 bases and J 7 bases; nucleotides not matched to a gene: 8. CDR3 length: 14 amino acids. CDR1 is SGHNT and CDR2 is YYREEE in the germline V gene (reference sequence). CDR3 residues: CASSPIDRGGGYTF. The DNA of the CDR3 is TGTGCCAGCAGCCCAATAGACAGGGGGGGTGGCTACACCTTC.

The chain couples TRBV19 to TRBJ2-4; D might be TRBD1 (5 bases). Germline lookup yields CDR1 LNHDA and CDR2 SQIVND (reference sequence). The V end lost 3 bases, the J end lost 4 bases, and 22 bases lay between the germline ends. The CDR3 contains 18 residues. The CDR3 here is CASSIRDRSVRTKNIQYF. The CDR3 nucleotides are TGTGCCAGTAGTATCCGCGACAGAAGTGTACGTACGAAAAACATTCAGTACTTC. The whole variable domain, filled in from reference TRBV19 and TRBJ2-4, reads DGGITQSPKYLFRKEGQNVTLSCEQNLNHDAMYWYRQDPGQGLRLIYYSQIVNDFQKGDIAEGYSVSREKKESFPLTVTSAQKNPTAFYLCASSIRDRSVRTKNIQYFGAGTRLSVL.

The rearrangement uses TRBV7-2 and TRBJ2-1, with TRBD2 identical over 11 bases. The CDR3 consists of 15 residues. CDR1 SGHTA and CDR2 FQGNSA come from the germline V gene. V dropped 3 bases and J dropped 4; count of bases not matched to a gene: 2. CDR3 sequence: CASSFSGREYNEQFF. CDR3 DNA sequence: TGTGCCAGCAGCTTTAGCGGGAGGGAATACAATGAGCAGTTCTTC.

This clone was detected only a few times. Other DNA variants within this sample encode the same CDR3. The rearrangement links TRBV9 to TRBJ2-7, with TRBD2 matching 10 bases. Trimming cost V 0 bases and J 5 bases; bases outside gene matches: 11. CDR1 and CDR2 (germline): SGDLS, YYNGEE. The CDR3 has 17 residues. This CDR3 is CASSVEASGRQRHEQYF. The CDR3 nucleotides are TGTGCCAGCAGCGTAGAGGCTAGCGGGAGACAGCGTCACGAGCAGTACTTC.

The chain is built from TRBV10-3 and TRBJ2-3, with 7 nucleotides matching TRBD2. CDR1 is ENHRY, CDR2 SYGVKD, per germline. CDR3 length: 15 residues. J was trimmed by 1 base and V by 6 bases; bases with no gene match: 7. CDR3 bases: TGTGCCATCAGCCTCGCGGGAGAGGGCACAGATACGCAGTATTTT. Translation gives CAISLAGEGTDTQYF.

The rearrangement joins TRBV5-1 to TRBJ2-3, with 7 bases that match TRBD2. V lost 0 bases to trimming and J lost 3 bases; unmatched junction nucleotides: 4. The CDR3 length is 15 residues. Germline V gene data show CDR1 as SGHRS and CDR2 as YFSETQ. In nucleotides, the CDR3 is TGCGCCAGCAGCTTGGAGCCTAGCGGTACAGATACGCAGTATTTT. This translates into CASSLEPSGTDTQYF.

The genes are TRBV18 and TRBJ2-7; 7 bases fit TRBD1. Unmatched junction bases numbered 5, after V lost 4 bases and J lost 2 bases. There are 14 residues in the CDR3. Looked up from germline, CDR1 is KGHSH and CDR2 is LQKENI. CDR3 sequence: CASSLDRSPYEQYF. DNA of the CDR3: TGTGCCAGCTCACTGGACAGGAGTCCCTACGAGCAGTACTTC.

CDR3 amino acids: CASSPSQATEAFF. In DNA, the CDR3 is TGCGCCAGCAGTCCCAGCCAGGCAACTGAAGCTTTCTTT. This chain joins TRBV10-2 and TRBJ1-1; D remains ambiguous. Trimming left V 5 bases short and J 5 bases short, with 12 bases between. Germline CDR1 WSHSY, CDR2 SAAADI. The CDR3 runs to 13 residues.

In this sample, this clone turned up once. The chain recombines TRBV24-1 with TRBJ2-5; 14 nucleotides align to TRBD2. CDR1 and CDR2 from the germline V gene are KGHDR and SFDVKD. This CDR3 has 16 residues. V was pared by 4 bases and J by 2 bases, with 2 bases of the junction left unmatched. CDR3 residues: CATSEGLAGAQETQYF. The CDR3 DNA reads TGTGCCACCAGTGAGGGACTAGCGGGGGCTCAAGAGACCCAGTACTTC.

This clone came up a few times. The genes are TRBV6-2 or TRBV6-3 and TRBJ2-1, with TRBD2 as a possible D gene (5 bases). V lost 0 bases and J 0 bases, leaving 15 bases between the germline ends. The CDR3 extends over 18 amino acids. CDR1 MNHEY and CDR2 SVGEGT come from the germline V gene. For the CDR3, the DNA is TGTGCCAGCAGTTACTCGAATAGAGCGGTTAGCTCCTACAATGAGCAGTTCTTC. This gives the protein CASSYSNRAVSSYNEQFF.

The chain recombines TRBV6-5 with TRBJ1-4; tentative D call: TRBD1 (6 bases). Trimming shortened V by 5 bases and J by 8 bases, and 18 bases separated the two germline ends. Germline CDR1 and CDR2: MNHEY and SVGAGI. This CDR3 spans 15 amino acids. CDR3 loop: CASSPPGTPREKLFF. The CDR3 coding sequence is TGTGCCAGCAGTCCTCCCGGGACACCCAGGGAAAAACTGTTTTTT.